Described below is a single TCR beta chain sequence and its context. This entry comes from a study of T cells after yellow fever vaccination. Overall study results and limits: FACS-sorted repertoires might harbor abundant contaminating clonotypes from the bulk population.

5'RACE template switching added a universal primer site and UMIs to TCR cDNA. TCRdb processed the 5' RACE reads anew with MiXCR; each CDR3 protein has one entry. The repertoire holds 65,000 to 90,000 distinct CDR3 sequences, more than 10% seen once, with about 26% in the top ten. This sequence originates from a man between 18 and 35 years old who received the YFV17D yellow fever vaccine. The sample consisted of CD8+ T cells not binding an NS4B(214-222) dextramer, sorted from PBMCs, taken less than 25 days after the first yellow fever vaccination.

Here the CDR3 DNA reads TGTGCCAGCAGTCCACGGGGGTCGGATACGCAGTATTTT. Amino acids: CASSPRGSDTQYF. The chain has TRBV6-1 and TRBJ2-3; maybe TRBD2 (6 bases). The length of the CDR3 is 13 residues. V was shortened by 5 bases and J by 6 bases, with 12 bases between the two germline ends. Germline CDR1 and CDR2: MNHNS and SASEGT.